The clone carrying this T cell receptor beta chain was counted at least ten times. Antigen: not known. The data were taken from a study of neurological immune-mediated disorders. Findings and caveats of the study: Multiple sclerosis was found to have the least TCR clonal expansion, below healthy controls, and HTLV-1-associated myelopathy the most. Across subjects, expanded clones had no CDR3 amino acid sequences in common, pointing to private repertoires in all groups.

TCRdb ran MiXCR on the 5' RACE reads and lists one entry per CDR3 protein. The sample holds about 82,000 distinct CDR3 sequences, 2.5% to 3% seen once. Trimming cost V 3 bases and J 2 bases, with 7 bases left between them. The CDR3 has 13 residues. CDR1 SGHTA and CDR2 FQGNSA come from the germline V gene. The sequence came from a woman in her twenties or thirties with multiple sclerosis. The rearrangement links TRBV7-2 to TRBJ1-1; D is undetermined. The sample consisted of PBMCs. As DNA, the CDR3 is TGTGCCAGCAGCTTCCAAATAAACACTGAAGCTTTCTTT. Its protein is CASSFQINTEAFF.